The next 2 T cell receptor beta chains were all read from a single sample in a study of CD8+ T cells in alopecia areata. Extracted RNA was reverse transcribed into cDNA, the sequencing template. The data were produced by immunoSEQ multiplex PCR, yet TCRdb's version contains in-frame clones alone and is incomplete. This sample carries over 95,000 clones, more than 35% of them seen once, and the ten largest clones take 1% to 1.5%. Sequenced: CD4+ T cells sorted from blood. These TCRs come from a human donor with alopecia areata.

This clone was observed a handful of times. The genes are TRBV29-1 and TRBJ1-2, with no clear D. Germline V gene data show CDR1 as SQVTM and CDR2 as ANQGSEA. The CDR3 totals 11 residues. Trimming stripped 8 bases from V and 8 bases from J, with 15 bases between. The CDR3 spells CSTHRTRGYTF. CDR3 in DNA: TGCAGCACTCATCGGACCAGAGGCTACACCTTC.

The CDR3: CASSLGARGAETQYF. The CDR3 DNA reads TGTGCCAGCAGCTTAGGAGCGCGGGGGGCTGAGACCCAGTACTTC. The V and J genes are TRBV7-3 and TRBJ2-5; TRBD2 matches 8 bases. V gave up 2 bases and J gave up 5 bases; unmatched junction bases: 7. Germline V gene lookup returns CDR1 SGHTA and CDR2 FQGTGA. This CDR3 contains 15 residues.